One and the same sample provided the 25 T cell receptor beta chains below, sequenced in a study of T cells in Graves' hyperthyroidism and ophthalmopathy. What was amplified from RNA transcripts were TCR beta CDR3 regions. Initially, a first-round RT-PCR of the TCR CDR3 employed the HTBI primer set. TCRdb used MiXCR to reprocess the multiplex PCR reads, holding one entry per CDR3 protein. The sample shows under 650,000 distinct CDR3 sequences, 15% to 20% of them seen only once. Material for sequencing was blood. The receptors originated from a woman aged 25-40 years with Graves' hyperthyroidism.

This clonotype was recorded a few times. CDR3 residues: CSARAQGQGFLSYGYTF. The CDR3 nucleotides are TGCAGTGCTAGGGCGCAGGGACAGGGATTCTTGTCCTATGGCTACACCTTC. The chain is built from TRBV20-1 and TRBJ1-2, with 9 bases fitting TRBD1. The V segment lost 3 bases and the J segment 4 bases; nucleotides outside the gene matches: 15. The length of the CDR3 is 17 residues. CDR1 DFQATT and CDR2 SNEGSKA come from the germline V gene (reference sequence).

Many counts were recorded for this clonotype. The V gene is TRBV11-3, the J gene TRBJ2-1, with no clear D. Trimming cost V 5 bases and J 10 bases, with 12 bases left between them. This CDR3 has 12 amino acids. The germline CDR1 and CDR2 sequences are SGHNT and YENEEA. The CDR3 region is CASSISHGEQFF. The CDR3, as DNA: TGTGCCAGCAGCATATCCCACGGCGAGCAGTTCTTC.

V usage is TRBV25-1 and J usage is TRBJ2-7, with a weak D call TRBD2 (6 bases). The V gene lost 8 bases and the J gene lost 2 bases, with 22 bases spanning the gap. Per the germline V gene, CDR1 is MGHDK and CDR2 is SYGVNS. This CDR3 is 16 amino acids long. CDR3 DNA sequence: TGTGCCAGCGGGGGGTACTCGAATAGTTTTGCCTACGAGCAGTACTTC. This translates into CASGGYSNSFAYEQYF.

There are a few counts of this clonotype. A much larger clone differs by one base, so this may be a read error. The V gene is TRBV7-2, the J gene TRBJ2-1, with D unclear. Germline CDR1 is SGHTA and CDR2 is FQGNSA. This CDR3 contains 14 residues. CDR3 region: CAGSLGVWSDEQFF. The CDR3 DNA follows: TGTGCCGGCAGCTTAGGTGTTTGGAGCGATGAGCAGTTCTTC.

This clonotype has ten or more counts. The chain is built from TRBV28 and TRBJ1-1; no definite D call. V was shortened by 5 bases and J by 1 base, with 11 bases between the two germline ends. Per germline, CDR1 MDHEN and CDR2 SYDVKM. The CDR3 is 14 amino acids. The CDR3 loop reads CASSIRLPNTEAFF. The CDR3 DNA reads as TGTGCCAGCAGTATCCGACTCCCGAACACTGAAGCTTTCTTT.

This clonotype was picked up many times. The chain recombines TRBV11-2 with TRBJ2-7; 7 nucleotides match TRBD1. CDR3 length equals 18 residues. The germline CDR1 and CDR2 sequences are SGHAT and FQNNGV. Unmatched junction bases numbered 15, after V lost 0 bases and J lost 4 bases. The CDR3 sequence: CASSLDPGQISFVYEQYF. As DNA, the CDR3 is TGTGCCAGCAGCTTAGACCCGGGACAGATCAGTTTTGTGTACGAGCAGTACTTC.

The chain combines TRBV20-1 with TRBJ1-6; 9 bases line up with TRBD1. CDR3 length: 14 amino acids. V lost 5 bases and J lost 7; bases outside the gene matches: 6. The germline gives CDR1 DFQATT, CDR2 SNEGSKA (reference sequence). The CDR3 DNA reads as TGCAGTGCTGCGGAAGACAGGGGGAATTCACCCCTCCACTTT. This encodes CSAAEDRGNSPLHF.

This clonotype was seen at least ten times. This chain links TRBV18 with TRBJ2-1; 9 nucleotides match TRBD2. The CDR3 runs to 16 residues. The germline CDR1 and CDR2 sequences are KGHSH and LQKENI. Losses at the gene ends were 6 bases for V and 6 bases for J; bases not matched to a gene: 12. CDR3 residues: CASSPVVAGVANEQFF. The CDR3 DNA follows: TGTGCCAGCTCCCCCGTCGTAGCGGGAGTAGCCAATGAGCAGTTCTTC. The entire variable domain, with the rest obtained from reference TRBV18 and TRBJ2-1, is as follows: NAGVMQNPRHLVRRRGQEARLRCSPMKGHSHVYWYRQLPEEGLKFMVYLQKENIIDESGMPKERFSAEFPKEGPSILRIQQVVRGDSAAYFCASSPVVAGVANEQFFGPGTRLTVL.

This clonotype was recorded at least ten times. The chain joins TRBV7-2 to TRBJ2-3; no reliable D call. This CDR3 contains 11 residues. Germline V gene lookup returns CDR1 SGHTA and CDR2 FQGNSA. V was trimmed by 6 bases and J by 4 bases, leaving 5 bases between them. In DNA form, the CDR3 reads TGTGCCAGCAGAATAGCAGATACGCAGTATTTT. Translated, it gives CASRIADTQYF.

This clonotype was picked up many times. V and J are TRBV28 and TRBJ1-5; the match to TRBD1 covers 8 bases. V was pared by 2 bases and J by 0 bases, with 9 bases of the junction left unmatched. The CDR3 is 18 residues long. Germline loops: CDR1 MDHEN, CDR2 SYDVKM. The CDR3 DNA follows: TGTGCCAGCAGTTTACATGGACAGGGAGCTTATAGCAATCAGCCCCAGCATTTT. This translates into CASSLHGQGAYSNQPQHF.

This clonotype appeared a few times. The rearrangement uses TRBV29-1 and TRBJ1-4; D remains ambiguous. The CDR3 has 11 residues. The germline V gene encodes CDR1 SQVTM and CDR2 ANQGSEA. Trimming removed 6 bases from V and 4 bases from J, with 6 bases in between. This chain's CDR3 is CSVANNEKLFF. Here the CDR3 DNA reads TGCAGCGTGGCCAATAATGAAAAACTGTTTTTT.

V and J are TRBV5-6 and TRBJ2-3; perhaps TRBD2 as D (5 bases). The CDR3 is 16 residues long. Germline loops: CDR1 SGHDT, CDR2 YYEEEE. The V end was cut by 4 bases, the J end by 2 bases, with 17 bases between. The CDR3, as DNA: TGTGCCAGCAGCAAGATAGAGGGTAGCAACACAGATACGCAGTATTTT. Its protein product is CASSKIEGSNTDTQYF.

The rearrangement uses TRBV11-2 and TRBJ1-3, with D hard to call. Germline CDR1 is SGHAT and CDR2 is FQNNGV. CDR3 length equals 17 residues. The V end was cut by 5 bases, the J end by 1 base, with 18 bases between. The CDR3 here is CASSRPSPDGSGNTIYF. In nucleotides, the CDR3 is TGTGCCAGCAGCCGTCCTTCACCCGACGGGTCTGGAAACACCATATATTTT.

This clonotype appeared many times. As DNA, the CDR3 is TGTGCCAGCAGCTCGCCGACAGGGAATTCCTACGAGCAGTACTTC. Encoded protein: CASSSPTGNSYEQYF. The chain uses TRBV7-9 and TRBJ2-7; 7 bases are shared with TRBD1. Germline trimming cut 4 bases from V and 1 base from J; bases unmatched to any gene: 7. Looked up from germline, CDR1 is SEHNR and CDR2 is FQNEAQ (reference sequence). The CDR3 totals 15 residues.

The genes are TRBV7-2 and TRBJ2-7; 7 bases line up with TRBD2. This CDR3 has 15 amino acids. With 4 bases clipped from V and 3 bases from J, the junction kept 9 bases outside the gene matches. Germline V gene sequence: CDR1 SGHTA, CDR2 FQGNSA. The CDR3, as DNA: TGTGCCAGCAGCTCTGGCGGGAGTGTCTTCTACGAGCAGTACTTC. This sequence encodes CASSSGGSVFYEQYF.

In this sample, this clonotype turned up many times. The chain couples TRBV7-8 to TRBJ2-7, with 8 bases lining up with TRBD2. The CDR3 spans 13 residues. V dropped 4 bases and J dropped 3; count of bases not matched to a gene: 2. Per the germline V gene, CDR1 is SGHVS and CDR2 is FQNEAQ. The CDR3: CASSSGLVYEQYF. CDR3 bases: TGTGCCAGCAGCTCGGGACTAGTCTACGAGCAGTACTTC.

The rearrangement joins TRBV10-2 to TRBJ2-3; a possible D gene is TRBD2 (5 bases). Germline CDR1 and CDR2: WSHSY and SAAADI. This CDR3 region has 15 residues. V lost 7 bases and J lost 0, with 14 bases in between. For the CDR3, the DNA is TGCGCCAGCACCCTTCAGGTAGCGAGCACAGATACGCAGTATTTT. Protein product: CASTLQVASTDTQYF.

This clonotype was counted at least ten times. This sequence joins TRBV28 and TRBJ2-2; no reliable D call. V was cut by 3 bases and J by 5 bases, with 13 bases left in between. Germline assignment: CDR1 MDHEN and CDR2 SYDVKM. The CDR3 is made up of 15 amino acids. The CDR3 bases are TGTGCCAGCAGTTTCCCCACCACTGGGACCGGGGAGCTGTTTTTT. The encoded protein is CASSFPTTGTGELFF.

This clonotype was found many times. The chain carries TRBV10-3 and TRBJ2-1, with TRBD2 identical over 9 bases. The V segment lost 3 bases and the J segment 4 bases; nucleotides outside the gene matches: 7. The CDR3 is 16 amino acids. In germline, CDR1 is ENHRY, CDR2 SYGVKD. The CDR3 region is CAISDQAGGAYNEQFF. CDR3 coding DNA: TGTGCCATCAGTGATCAAGCGGGAGGCGCATACAATGAGCAGTTCTTC.

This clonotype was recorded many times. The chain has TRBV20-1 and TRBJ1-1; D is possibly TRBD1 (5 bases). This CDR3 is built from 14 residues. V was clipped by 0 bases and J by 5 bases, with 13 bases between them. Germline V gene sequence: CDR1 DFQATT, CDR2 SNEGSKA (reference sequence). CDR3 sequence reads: CSARERKGDTEAFF. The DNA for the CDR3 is TGCAGTGCTAGAGAGAGGAAAGGGGATACTGAAGCTTTCTTT.

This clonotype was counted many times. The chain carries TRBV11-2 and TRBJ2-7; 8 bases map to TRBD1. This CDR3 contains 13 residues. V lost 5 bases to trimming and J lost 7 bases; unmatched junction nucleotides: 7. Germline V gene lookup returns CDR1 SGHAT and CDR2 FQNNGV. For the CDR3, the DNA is TGTGCCAGCAGCCTTCAGGGGGCGAGGGAGCAGTACTTC. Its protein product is CASSLQGAREQYF.

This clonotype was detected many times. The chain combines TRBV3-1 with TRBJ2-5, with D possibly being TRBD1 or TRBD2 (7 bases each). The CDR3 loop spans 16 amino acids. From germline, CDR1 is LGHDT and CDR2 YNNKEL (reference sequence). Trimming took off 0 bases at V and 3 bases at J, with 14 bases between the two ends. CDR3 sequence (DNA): TGTGCCAGCAGCCAAGATCAGGGGGGGACCAAAGAGACCCAGTACTTC. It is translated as CASSQDQGGTKETQYF.

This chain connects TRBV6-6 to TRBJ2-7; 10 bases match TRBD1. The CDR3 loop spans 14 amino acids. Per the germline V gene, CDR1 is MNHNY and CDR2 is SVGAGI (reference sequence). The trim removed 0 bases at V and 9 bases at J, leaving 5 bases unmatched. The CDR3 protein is CASSYSGTGVWQYF. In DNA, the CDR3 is TGTGCCAGCAGTTACTCCGGGACAGGGGTATGGCAGTACTTC.

In DNA form, the CDR3 reads TGCAGCGTTGGAAGGCAAGGACACACTGAAGCTTTCTTT. Translation: CSVGRQGHTEAFF. The V call is TRBV29-1, the J call TRBJ1-1, with D unclear. Germline V CDR1 and CDR2: SQVTM, ANQGSEA. CDR3 length: 13 amino acids. V was pared by 4 bases and J by 3 bases, with 12 bases between.

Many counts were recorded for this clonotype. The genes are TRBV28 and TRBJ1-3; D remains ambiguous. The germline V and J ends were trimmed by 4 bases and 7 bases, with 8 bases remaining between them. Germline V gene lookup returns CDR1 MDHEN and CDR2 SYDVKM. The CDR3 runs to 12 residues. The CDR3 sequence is CASSSGLNTIYF. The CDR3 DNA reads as TGTGCCAGCAGTTCCGGACTGAACACCATATATTTT.